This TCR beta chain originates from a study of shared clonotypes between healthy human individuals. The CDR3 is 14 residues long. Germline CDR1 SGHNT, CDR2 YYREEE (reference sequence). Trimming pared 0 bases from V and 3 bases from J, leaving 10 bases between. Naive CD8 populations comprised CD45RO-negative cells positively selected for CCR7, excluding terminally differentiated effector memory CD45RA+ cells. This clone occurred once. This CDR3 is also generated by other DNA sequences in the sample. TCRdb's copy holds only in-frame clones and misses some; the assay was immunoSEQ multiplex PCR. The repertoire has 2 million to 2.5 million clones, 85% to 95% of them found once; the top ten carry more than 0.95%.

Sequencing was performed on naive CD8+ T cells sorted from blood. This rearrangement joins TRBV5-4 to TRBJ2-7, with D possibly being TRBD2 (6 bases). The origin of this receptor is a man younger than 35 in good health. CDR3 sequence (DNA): TGTGCCAGCAGCTTGGGCGGACTATTCTACGAGCAGTACTTC. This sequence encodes CASSLGGLFYEQYF.